Included here is one TCR beta chain sequence, with context. What this receptor recognizes is not known. The instrument given in TCRdb is NextSeq 550. The Human TCR Profiling Kit (MiLaboratory) was used to prepare UMI-labeled 5' RACE TRB cDNA libraries. cDNA synthesis used the entire amount of extracted RNA, and PCR amplification then used the entire amount of cDNA produced. Libraries were prepared in parallel using an identical number of PCR cycles. The original pipeline was this. With a requirement of at least two reads per UMI, MIGEC and MiXCR extracted about 50,000 +/- 10,000 unique UMI-labeled TRB cDNA molecules per library. An average of approximately 40,000 +/- 10,000 functional in-frame TRB CDR3 nucleotide clonotypes without stop codons was found per library. After each sample was downsampled to 5000 UMI-labeled TRB molecules, VDJtools was used to calculate diversity metrics such as normalized Shannon-Wiener and Chao1. Clonotype-size-weighted physicochemical properties of the central five CDR3 residues (interaction energy, strength, volume and Kidera factor 4) were computed in VDJtools. TCRdb reprocessed the reads and provides one entry for every CDR3 protein sequence; no DNA is given. TCRdb, not the authors, supplied the V and J calls. Per the sample table, the count is tens of thousands of distinct CDR3 sequences. The top ten constitute 0.55% to 0.85% of the sample.

This sample was included in a study of CXCR3-negative and CXCR3-positive naive CD8 T cells (dated by TCRdb to the late 2010s). About the full investigation: In total, 110 million to 150 million TRB reads were obtained, corresponding to roughly 1.5 +/- 0.3 million reads per library. Diversity and physicochemical repertoire analyses covered over 10 donors pooled from two independent experiments. Naive subsets from about 5 donors and memory cells from 3 donors were included in the TRBV-TRBJ cluster analysis.

The paper as a whole reports these results and caveats: Comparably high repertoire diversity was found in both naive subsets, whereas much lower repertoire diversity was found in memory CD8+ T cells. Compared with CXCR3-negative naive cells, CXCR3-positive naive cells had TRB CDR3s with higher hydrophobicity (lower Kidera factor 4), lower energy, and higher strength and volume indices. Naive CXCR3-negative and CXCR3-positive cells from the same donor showed similar TRBV-TRBJ usage, whereas memory cells showed distinct patterns. CXCR3 expression partially decreased after cryopreservation, so most assays used freshly isolated PBMCs. Because surface CD5, which is linked to self-reactivity in mice, was comparable between the naive subsets, TCR interaction strength was also inferred from TRB CDR3 physicochemical properties.

The CDR3 goes from the cysteine to the phenylalanine over 16 residues. No coding sequence is recorded. Via the germline V gene (reference sequence), CDR1 is DFQATT and CDR2 SNEGSKA. For every CD8+ T cell subset, over 250,000 cells were flow-sorted straight into RLT lysis buffer, and each subset was sorted in triplicate. To keep memory contaminants out, a stringent definition of naive CD8+ T cells was applied: CD45RO-CCR7+CD27+CD95-. Peripheral blood mononuclear cells were isolated from buffy coats using standard density gradient centrifugation. A FACSAria III was used to flow-sort naive CD8+ T cells into CXCR3-negative and CXCR3-positive populations. Total RNA was extracted from sorted cells using an RNeasy Mini Kit.

Source material: naive CXCR3+ CD8+ T cells from blood. The cell subset or site label on this specimen signifies: CD45RO-CCR7+CD27+CD95- naive CD8+ T cells expressing CXCR3 (TNR3+). The TCR comes from a human donor in good health. Some clones in this sample may be carry-over from other donors' samples. This receptor chain uses TRBV20-1 and TRBJ2-7; the TCRdb call, TRBD1, lacks DNA for checking. The CDR3 is CSASLEAVRSLDEQYF.